This T cell receptor beta chain originates from a study of early T cells in non-severe SARS-CoV-2 infection. Study summary: Unsorted whole-blood RNA was sequenced in bulk, leaving chains unpaired. Broader study findings: CD4 and private specificities were missed by VDJdb matching, which favored anti-spike CD8 responses.

The CDR3 is 14 residues long. Trimming removed 5 bases from V and 6 bases from J, with 17 bases in between. This clonotype was observed a handful of times. Antigen specificity is unknown. TCRdb re-derived calls from the 5' RACE reads in MiXCR, one entry per CDR3 protein. The table has about 64,000 distinct CDR3 sequences, approximately 10% seen once; the top ten hold less than 3.5%. This chain links TRBV12-3 or TRBV12-4 with TRBJ2-7, with D tentatively TRBD1 (6 bases). The clonotype was recovered from an adult who was a healthcare worker with PCR-confirmed SARS-CoV-2 infection or an uninfected control (not recorded which). The sequencing used whole blood, collected at baseline. The CDR3 DNA reads as TGTGCCAGCAGTCCATCGACCGGGGACATCGAGCAGTACTTC. Residues: CASSPSTGDIEQYF.